A single T cell receptor (beta chain) is shown here with its context. Its antigen is not known. The data were taken from a study of cytomegalovirus exposure and HLA in healthy donors. Study conclusions and caveats: Altogether, about 160 TCR beta chains were recorded as cytomegalovirus-associated. It was reported that the classifier diagnosed cytomegalovirus status with high specificity and sensitivity in both the original and validation cohorts. Several top significant clusters appeared, in a later analysis, to be linked to common viral pathogens.

Per germline, CDR1 ENHRY and CDR2 SYGVKD. This CDR3 comprises 17 residues. V shed 1 base and J 8 bases; nucleotides not matched to a gene: 12. PCR employed 60 Vbeta and 13 Jbeta primers. Original methodology: An analysis performed later counted roughly 80 million unique TCR beta chains (around 10 million of them shared). The assay was immunoSEQ multiplex PCR, and TCRdb's table has in-frame clones only and misses some. For V, J and clone size, that table is used; D and trimming come from the DNA. Of about 170,000 clones in the sample, approximately 73% are singletons; the top ten hold roughly 5.4%. The receptor was isolated from a woman between 18 and 29 years old in good health and CMV-seropositive. Sequenced sample: PBMCs. The chain joins TRBV10-3 to TRBJ1-2; the match to TRBD1 covers 11 bases. The CDR3 here is CAISEWGTGGSSGGYTF. CDR3 bases: TGTGCCATCAGTGAGTGGGGGACAGGGGGTTCATCGGGCGGCTACACCTTC.